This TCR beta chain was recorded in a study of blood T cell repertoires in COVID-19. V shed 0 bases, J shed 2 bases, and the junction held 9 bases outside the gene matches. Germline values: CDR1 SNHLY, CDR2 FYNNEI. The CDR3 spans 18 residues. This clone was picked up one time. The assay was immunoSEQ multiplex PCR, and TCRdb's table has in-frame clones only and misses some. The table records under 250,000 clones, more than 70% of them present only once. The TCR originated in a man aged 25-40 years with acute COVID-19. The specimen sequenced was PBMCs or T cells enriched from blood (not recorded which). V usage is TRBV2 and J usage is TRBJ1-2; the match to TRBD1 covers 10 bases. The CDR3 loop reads CASSEAGDRGRRNYGYTF. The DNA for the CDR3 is TGTGCCAGCAGTGAAGCTGGAGACAGGGGGCGAAGGAACTATGGCTACACCTTC.